The 18 T cell receptor beta chains below all came from one sample that was sequenced in a study of T cell clonality in common variable immunodeficiency. Profiled with immunoSEQ multiplex PCR; TCRdb holds only in-frame clones, not every one. The repertoire consists of some 80,000 clones, none detected only once. The sample taken for sequencing was peripheral blood mononuclear cells. The receptor set was obtained from a person aged 18-70 years in good health.

This clone was seen repeatedly, ten times or more. The read ends 3 residues before the CDR3 terminus; that terminus is restored from the germline J gene. The chain has TRBV5-6 and TRBJ2-7; 7 bases line up with TRBD2. The CDR3 consists of 15 residues. Germline V gene data show CDR1 as SGHDT and CDR2 as YYEEEE. V lost 0 bases to trimming and J lost 0 bases; unmatched junction nucleotides: 3. CDR3 in amino acids: CASSLGGGSSYEQYF. CDR3 DNA, as far as it was read: TGTGCCAGCAGCTTGGGAGGCGGGAGCTCCTACGAG.

In its sample, this clone was seen many times. The CDR3 end is not reached by the read, which stops 3 residues before it; the germline J gene fills it in. V gene TRBV19 combines with J gene TRBJ2-7; D gene uncertain. The germline V gene encodes CDR1 LNHDA and CDR2 SQIVND (reference sequence). CDR3 length equals 15 residues. Trimming took off 3 bases at V and 1 base at J, with 13 bases between the two ends. The CDR3 DNA, read in part, is TGTGCCAGTAGTATTTCGACCGGGTCATCCTACGAG. Its protein product is CASSISTGSSYE. The whole CDR3 protein reads CASSISTGSSYEQYF.

As to this clone: The read ends 3 residues shy of where the CDR3 ends; the end is completed using the germline J gene. This chain connects TRBV5-8 to TRBJ1-2; 8 bases align to TRBD1. Losses at the gene ends were 4 bases for V and 7 bases for J; bases not matched to a gene: 9. CDR1 and CDR2 from the germline V gene are SGHTS and YDEGEE. The CDR3 sequence is 14 residues long. CDR3 protein: CASSPGQVRGGYTF. CDR3 bases read: TGTGCCAGCAGCCCGGGACAGGTGCGGGGTGGC. Drawing the rest from reference TRBV5-8 and TRBJ1-2, the complete variable domain is EAGVTQSPTHLIKTRGQQATLRCSPISGHTSVYWYQQALGLGLQFLLWYDEGEERNRGNFPPRFSGRQFPNYSSELNVNALELEDSALYLCASSPGQVRGGYTFGSGTRLTVV.

This clone was observed at least ten times. Read data end 3 residues before the CDR3 end; the end is taken from the germline J gene. V and J are TRBV5-1 and TRBJ2-1; D not certain. The CDR3 sequence is 15 residues long. Trimming cost V 0 bases and J 7 bases, with 14 bases left between them. Per the germline V gene, CDR1 is SGHRS and CDR2 is YFSETQ. The CDR3 region is CASSLGDTERNEQFF. The DNA read from the CDR3 is TGCGCCAGCAGCTTGGGTGATACAGAAAGGAATGAG.

This clone appeared many times. The CDR3 is cut off 3 residues early in the read; its end comes from the germline J gene. The gene calls are TRBV4-1 and TRBJ2-7; D unclear. The CDR3 consists of 13 residues. V was shortened by 2 bases and J by 5 bases, with 10 bases between the two germline ends. The germline gives CDR1 MGHRA, CDR2 YSYEKL. The chain's CDR3 is CASSQFSRDEQYF. The DNA read from the CDR3 is TGCGCCAGCAGCCAATTTAGCCGGGACGAG.

This clone was seen repeatedly, ten times or more. The read ends 3 residues early relative to the CDR3; the germline J gene fills the gap. V and J are TRBV7-6 and TRBJ2-3; weak D call: TRBD2 (5 bases). Trimming pared 1 base from V and 2 bases from J, leaving 13 bases between. The CDR3 length is 16 residues. Germline V gene sequence: CDR1 SGHVS, CDR2 FNYEAQ. The CDR3 protein is CASSLDQERNTDTQYF. The covered CDR3 bases are TGTGCCAGCAGCTTAGACCAGGAGCGGAACACAGATACG.

This clone was counted many times. Sequencing ends 3 residues short of the CDR3 end; the germline J gene provides the rest. V usage is TRBV5-4 and J usage is TRBJ1-2; D uncertain. This CDR3 contains 13 residues. The germline gives CDR1 SGHNT, CDR2 YYREEE (reference sequence). The V gene lost 0 bases and the J gene lost 2 bases, with 5 bases spanning the gap. Partial CDR3 DNA: TGTGCCAGCAGCTTGGACCGGAACTATGGC. Translated: CASSLDRNYG. The entire CDR3 protein reads CASSLDRNYGYTF. The complete variable domain, with remaining parts taken from reference TRBV5-4 and TRBJ1-2, reads ETGVTQSPTHLIKTRGQQVTLRCSSQSGHNTVSWYQQALGQGPQFIFQYYREEENGRGNFPPRFSGLQFPNYSSELNVNALELDDSALYLCASSLDRNYGYTFGSGTRLTVV.

This clone was found many times. The read ends 3 residues before the CDR3 terminus; that terminus is restored from the germline J gene. This chain links TRBV20-1 with TRBJ2-1, with D tentatively TRBD2 (6 bases). V lost 0 bases and J 6 bases, leaving 15 bases between the germline ends. Germline CDR1 reads DFQATT; CDR2 reads SNEGSKA (reference sequence). This CDR3 comprises 15 residues. CDR3 in amino acids: CSARDPTSRFNEQFF. CDR3 DNA (partial): TGCAGTGCTAGAGATCCGACTAGTCGATTCAATGAG.

By sample share, this clone is medium-sized. Sequencing ends 3 residues short of the CDR3 end; the germline J gene provides the rest. The chain links TRBV11-2 to TRBJ2-3, with a tentative D call TRBD2 (5 bases). CDR3 size: 15 residues. V lost 1 base and J 3 bases, leaving 11 bases between the germline ends. The germline CDR1 and CDR2 sequences are SGHAT and FQNNGV. The DNA read from the CDR3 is TGTGCCAGCAGCTTAGTCCCTAGCATAACAGATACG. Translating it yields CASSLVPSITDT. The complete CDR3 sequence is CASSLVPSITDTQYF.

There are many counts of this clone. The sequence runs out 3 residues before the end of the CDR3; the remainder is reconstructed from the germline J gene. V is TRBV18 and J is TRBJ2-5; 10 nucleotides line up with TRBD2. V lost 1 base to trimming and J lost 3 bases; unmatched junction nucleotides: 11. The CDR3 covers 18 residues. Germline V lookup: CDR1 KGHSH, CDR2 LQKENI. The CDR3 loop is CASSPRKVQLAGKETQYF. The CDR3 DNA, read in part, is TGTGCCAGCTCACCACGCAAAGTACAACTAGCGGGAAAAGAGACC.

This clone was found many times. The junction shows a germline mismatch at one end, possibly a read error. The read stops 3 residues short of the end of the CDR3; the missing end is completed from the germline J gene. The chain carries TRBV4-2 and TRBJ2-4, with 8 bases aligning to TRBD1. The CDR3 totals 15 residues. The V gene's germline CDR1 is LGHNA and CDR2 YNFKEQ. The CDR3 is CASSRGTGPKNIQYF. The sequenced CDR3 bases are TGCGCCAGCAGCCGGGGGACAGGACCCAAAAACATT.

At least ten counts were recorded for this clone. From the germline J gene comes the end of the CDR3, since the read stops 3 residues before it. This chain links TRBV20-1 with TRBJ2-5, with D possibly being TRBD2 (6 bases). Per the germline V gene, CDR1 is DFQATT and CDR2 is SNEGSKA (reference sequence). V shed 4 bases and J shed 2 bases, with 8 bases lying between them. This CDR3 is 12 amino acids long. CDR3 DNA (partial): TGCAGTGCTAATAGCGGTCAAGAGACC. Protein product: CSANSGQET. The entire CDR3 is CSANSGQETQYF.

This clone was detected ten times or more. Incomplete CDR3 DNA: TGCAGTGCCCCCCCCCTACTAGCGGGAGATAGCAATGAG. As protein: CSAPPLLAGDSNE. The whole CDR3 sequence reads CSAPPLLAGDSNEQFF. The chain links TRBV20-1 to TRBJ2-1, with 11 nucleotides matching TRBD2. The DNA ends 3 residues before the CDR3 does, and the rest of the CDR3 is filled in from the germline J gene. The CDR3 has 16 residues. V shed 6 bases, J shed 6 bases, and the junction held 13 bases outside the gene matches. Germline assignment: CDR1 DFQATT and CDR2 SNEGSKA (reference sequence).

In its sample, this clone was seen many times. The observed sequence ends 3 residues before the CDR3 terminus, with the missing tail filled in from the germline J gene. The chain couples TRBV5-1 to TRBJ2-4; 12 bases are a match to TRBD1. Germline loops: CDR1 SGHRS, CDR2 YFSETQ. The CDR3 runs to 14 residues. The V segment lost 4 bases and the J segment 9 bases; nucleotides outside the gene matches: 5. Incomplete CDR3 DNA: TGCGCCAGCAGCGCGGGACAGGGGGCGGCCATT. Its protein is CASSAGQGAAI. The entire CDR3 protein reads CASSAGQGAAIQYF.

The part of the CDR3 DNA that was read is TGTGCCAGCAGCTTAGCAAACGGTGGAAACACC. Translated, it gives CASSLANGGNT. The CDR3 reads in full as CASSLANGGNTIYF. The V call is TRBV7-9, the J call TRBJ1-3, with D unclear. The CDR3 goes on 3 residues after the read ends, and that part is filled in from the germline J gene. V was pared by 0 bases and J by 3 bases, with 6 bases between. The CDR3 is made up of 14 amino acids. Looked up from germline, CDR1 is SEHNR and CDR2 is FQNEAQ (reference sequence). Combining the CDR3 with reference TRBV7-9 and TRBJ1-3 gives the whole variable domain DTGVSQNPRHKITKRGQNVTFRCDPISEHNRLYWYRQTLGQGPEFLTYFQNEAQLEKSRLLSDRFSAERPKGSFSTLEIQRTEQGDSAMYLCASSLANGGNTIYFGEGSWLTVV.

This clone was seen a handful of times. One junction end disagrees with the germline gene, perhaps due to a read error. The read finishes 3 residues shy of the CDR3 end, and the germline J gene is used to complete it. The chain has TRBV7-9 and TRBJ1-6; D gene ambiguous. CDR1 is SEHNR and CDR2 is FQNEAQ in the germline V gene (reference sequence). This CDR3 contains 13 residues. CDR3 protein: CSSSFPDNSPLHF. CDR3 bases read: TGTTCCAGCAGCTTTCCGGATAATTCACCC.

This clone was counted at least ten times. The CDR3 end is not reached by the read, which stops 3 residues before it; the germline J gene fills it in. This sequence joins TRBV7-2 and TRBJ2-7, with D possibly called TRBD1 or TRBD2 (5 bases each). The length of the CDR3 is 14 residues. Germline V lookup: CDR1 SGHTA, CDR2 FQGNSA. V lost 1 base to trimming and J lost 3 bases, with 10 bases between them. Partial CDR3 DNA: TGTGCCAGCAGCTTAGGGGAGAGGGGCTACGAG. Protein sequence: CASSLGERGYE. In full, the CDR3 reads CASSLGERGYEQYF.

This clone was seen at least ten times. The read is 3 residues too short to cover the CDR3 end, so that end is filled in from the germline J gene. The V call is TRBV5-1, the J call TRBJ1-1; 8 positions agree with TRBD1. V trimming: 0 bases; J trimming: 5 bases; junction bases outside the gene matches: 3. The CDR3 is 14 residues long. In germline, CDR1 is SGHRS, CDR2 YFSETQ. Partial CDR3 DNA: TGCGCCAGCAGCTTGGGTACAGGGGGTACTGAA. It is translated as CASSLGTGGTE. The complete CDR3 reads CASSLGTGGTEAFF.